What follows are 27 T cell receptor beta chains derived from one specimen sequenced in a study of blood T cell repertoires in COVID-19 (dated by TCRdb to the early 2020s). Libraries were built with the immunoSEQ multiplex PCR assay. What TCRdb holds here is the immuneACCESS table cut down to in-frame rearrangements. Part of the clones is not present; checked against another copy, under half of the missing clones reflect an unresolved V gene, and the others are unexplained. A total of 150,000 to 200,000 clones appear in this sample, 88% of them only once. In total, the top ten clones hold roughly 8.6% of the sample. Material: PBMCs or T cells enriched from blood (not recorded which). All receptors come from a woman younger than 30 who had recovered from COVID-19.

V and J are TRBV6-4 and TRBJ2-3; possibly TRBD2 for D (7 bases). The germline CDR1 and CDR2 sequences are MRHNA and SNTAGT. V dropped 4 bases and J dropped 4 bases, with 15 bases sitting between them. This CDR3 has 15 residues. The CDR3 sequence: CASSGKGGASDTQYF. CDR3 DNA sequence: TGTGCCAGCAGTGGGAAGGGGGGGGCCTCAGATACGCAGTATTTT.

This rearrangement joins TRBV5-5 to TRBJ1-5; 11 bases line up with TRBD1. Per germline, CDR1 SGHKS and CDR2 YYEKEE (reference sequence). The junction had 5 bases not matched to a gene; V was cut back by 3 bases and J by 3 bases. CDR3 length equals 16 residues. The CDR3 loop reads CASSWGTGGDNQPQHF. In DNA form, the CDR3 reads TGTGCCAGCAGCTGGGGGACAGGGGGTGACAATCAGCCCCAGCATTTT.

The chain couples TRBV4-1 to TRBJ2-7; 7 nucleotides agree with TRBD1. The trim removed 1 base at V and 6 bases at J, leaving 3 bases unmatched. CDR3 length: 13 residues. CDR1 MGHRA and CDR2 YSYEKL come from the germline V gene. DNA for the CDR3: TGCGCCAGCAGCCAAGGACAGGGCGCCGAGCAGTACTTC. Its protein is CASSQGQGAEQYF.

This chain connects TRBV27 to TRBJ1-2, with D unresolved. CDR3 length: 14 amino acids. Germline CDR1 MNHEY, CDR2 SMNVEV (reference sequence). V was trimmed by 5 bases and J by 5 bases, leaving 15 bases between them. CDR3: CASSASQGAYGYTF. The CDR3 bases are TGTGCCAGCAGTGCTAGTCAAGGCGCTTATGGCTACACCTTC.

The rearrangement links TRBV19 to TRBJ1-1; 9 bases fit TRBD1. This CDR3 region has 16 residues. Trimming removed 10 bases from V and 6 bases from J; junction bases left unmatched: 18. Germline V gene lookup returns CDR1 LNHDA and CDR2 SQIVND (reference sequence). The CDR3 DNA follows: TGTGCCACCTCATCAAGGGGACAGGGTGGTAATGCTGAAGCTTTCTTT. It specifies CATSSRGQGGNAEAFF.

The chain has TRBV6-6 and TRBJ2-1; D is uncertain. The length of the CDR3 is 13 residues. Germline V gene lookup returns CDR1 MNHNY and CDR2 SVGAGI (reference sequence). The germline V and J ends were trimmed by 7 bases and 4 bases, with 11 bases remaining between them. CDR3 in DNA: TGTGCCAGCACCCCAAACCTATACAATGAGCAGTTCTTC. Amino acids: CASTPNLYNEQFF.

The rearrangement links TRBV29-1 to TRBJ1-1; D is perhaps TRBD1 (5 bases). With 6 bases removed from V and 1 base from J, the gap between germline ends came to 12 bases. Germline lookup yields CDR1 SQVTM and CDR2 ANQGSEA. This CDR3 is built from 13 residues. CDR3 nucleotide sequence: TGCAGCGTAGCTTGGGGCCCGAACACTGAAGCTTTCTTT. Translated: CSVAWGPNTEAFF.

In DNA, the CDR3 is TGCGCCAGCAGCTGGACAGGCGCGAACACTGAAGCTTTCTTT. Translating gives CASSWTGANTEAFF. The chain joins TRBV5-1 to TRBJ1-1; TRBD1 agrees at 7 bases. The junction had 3 bases not matched to a gene; V was cut back by 3 bases and J by 1 base. Looked up from germline, CDR1 is SGHRS and CDR2 is YFSETQ. CDR3 length: 14 amino acids.

The V call is TRBV6-4, the J call TRBJ2-1, with 9 bases matching TRBD2. The germline CDR1 and CDR2 sequences are MRHNA and SNTAGT. This CDR3 is built from 17 residues. Trimming at V came to 5 bases and at J to 4 bases, leaving 12 bases not matched to a gene. CDR3 loop: CASSLAGGRITYNEQFF. In nucleotides, the CDR3 is TGTGCCAGCAGTCTCGCGGGGGGGCGTATTACGTACAATGAGCAGTTCTTC.

This clone was observed a single time. The chain joins TRBV4-3 to TRBJ2-1, with TRBD2 as a possible D gene (6 bases). V lost 0 bases and J 8 bases, leaving 17 bases between the germline ends. The CDR3 extends over 16 amino acids. Germline V CDR1 and CDR2: LGHNA, YSLEER. The CDR3 region has the DNA TGCGCCAGCAGCCAAGATGCCCAGGGAGGTTTTGATGAGCAGTTCTTC. Translation gives CASSQDAQGGFDEQFF.

This chain joins TRBV18 and TRBJ2-7, with 8 bases that match TRBD1. The V segment lost 5 bases and the J segment 3 bases; nucleotides outside the gene matches: 15. Germline V gene data show CDR1 as KGHSH and CDR2 as LQKENI. The CDR3 totals 17 residues. CDR3 in amino acids: CASSGDQGARSVYEQYF. CDR3 DNA: TGTGCCAGCTCAGGTGACCAGGGGGCCCGTTCAGTCTACGAGCAGTACTTC.

This sequence joins TRBV29-1 and TRBJ2-7; TRBD1 matches 7 bases. The CDR3 length is 12 residues. The junction had 7 bases not matched to a gene; V was cut back by 4 bases and J by 7 bases. CDR1 is SQVTM and CDR2 is ANQGSEA in the germline V gene. CDR3 amino acids: CSVGQGLGEQYF. The CDR3 DNA follows: TGCAGCGTTGGACAGGGCTTAGGGGAGCAGTACTTC.

This chain uses TRBV5-4 with TRBJ2-3; tentative D call: TRBD2 (5 bases). V was pared by 0 bases and J by 3 bases, with 5 bases between. Germline loops: CDR1 SGHNT, CDR2 YYREEE (reference sequence). CDR3 length: 13 residues. This CDR3 reads CASSLGGTDTQYF. In DNA, the CDR3 is TGTGCCAGCAGCTTGGGCGGGACAGATACGCAGTATTTT.

The chain carries TRBV6-5 and TRBJ1-2, with D unresolved. CDR3 length: 15 residues. Between the trimmed V and J ends, which lost 2 bases and 0 bases, there was a span of 10 bases. Germline V gives CDR1 MNHEY, CDR2 SVGAGI. The CDR3 sequence is CASSYGQAPNYGYTF. The DNA for the CDR3 is TGTGCCAGCAGTTACGGTCAGGCCCCTAACTATGGCTACACCTTC.

This clone was observed once. The chain joins TRBV14 to TRBJ1-1; D unresolved. V gave up 2 bases and J gave up 7 bases, with 11 bases separating them. The germline V gene encodes CDR1 SGHDN and CDR2 FVKESK. The CDR3 runs 13 residues. The CDR3 sequence: CASSQSGGSEAFF. In DNA form, the CDR3 reads TGTGCCAGCAGCCAATCGGGTGGGAGTGAAGCTTTCTTT.

This chain uses TRBV15 with TRBJ1-5; 9 bases agree with TRBD1. The V segment lost 0 bases and the J segment 0 bases; nucleotides outside the gene matches: 6. Germline V gene lookup returns CDR1 LNHNV and CDR2 YYDKDF (reference sequence). The CDR3 length is 18 residues. The CDR3 loop reads CATSREGQGTYSNQPQHF. CDR3 in DNA: TGTGCCACCAGCAGAGAGGGACAGGGAACCTATAGCAATCAGCCCCAGCATTTT.

The chain carries TRBV7-2 and TRBJ2-3; D unclear. Trimming took off 3 bases at V and 3 bases at J, with 4 bases between the two ends. Germline CDR1 SGHTA, CDR2 FQGNSA. The CDR3 has 12 residues. Written as DNA, the CDR3 is TGTGCCAGCAGCTTTTTAACAGATACGCAGTATTTT. Protein: CASSFLTDTQYF. The variable domain in full, with the rest retrieved from reference TRBV7-2 and TRBJ2-3, is GAGVSQSPSNKVTEKGKDVELRCDPISGHTALYWYRQSLGQGLEFLIYFQGNSAPDKSGLPSDRFSAERTGGSVSTLTIQRTQQEDSAVYLCASSFLTDTQYFGPGTRLTVL.

This chain uses TRBV28 with TRBJ1-1; TRBD1 matches 7 bases. V lost 5 bases to trimming and J lost 2 bases; unmatched junction nucleotides: 8. The CDR3 runs to 15 residues. In germline, CDR1 is MDHEN, CDR2 SYDVKM. The CDR3 nucleotides are TGTGCCAGCAGTGTAACAGGGGACTCAAACACTGAAGCTTTCTTT. It yields the protein CASSVTGDSNTEAFF.

This chain uses TRBV29-1 with TRBJ1-1; D possibly corresponds to TRBD1 (5 bases). The ends were cut back, 2 bases at V and 1 base at J, with 8 bases in the middle. Germline CDR1 reads SQVTM; CDR2 reads ANQGSEA. CDR3 size: 13 residues. Here the CDR3 reads CSVEFRGNTEAFF. DNA of the CDR3: TGCAGCGTTGAATTTAGGGGGAACACTGAAGCTTTCTTT.

This chain uses TRBV9 with TRBJ2-1; D may be TRBD1 (6 bases). The CDR3 is 15 amino acids. Germline V lookup: CDR1 SGDLS, CDR2 YYNGEE. Trimming pared 1 base from V and 7 bases from J, leaving 15 bases between. The CDR3 coding sequence is TGTGCCAGCAGCGTACAGGGGTGGGCAGTTAATGAGCAGTTCTTC. This encodes CASSVQGWAVNEQFF.

V gene TRBV18 combines with J gene TRBJ1-1; 10 nucleotides match TRBD1. Germline CDR1 reads KGHSH; CDR2 reads LQKENI. The CDR3 extends over 15 amino acids. The J segment lost 6 bases and the V segment lost 7 bases, leaving 11 bases of the junction unmatched. DNA of the CDR3: TGTGCCAGCTTCCTGACCGGGACAGGGGAAGCTGAAGCTTTCTTT. It encodes CASFLTGTGEAEAFF.

The genes are TRBV4-1 and TRBJ2-1; 11 positions agree with TRBD1. The CDR3 is 14 amino acids. The germline V gene has CDR1 MGHRA and CDR2 YSYEKL. V was pared by 4 bases and J by 8 bases, with 4 bases of the junction left unmatched. Written as DNA, the CDR3 is TGCGCCAGCAGCCCAGGACAGGGGGCCGATGAGCAGTTCTTC. It is translated as CASSPGQGADEQFF.

The chain carries TRBV5-5 and TRBJ2-1; perhaps TRBD2 as D (6 bases). The germline V and J ends were trimmed by 5 bases and 3 bases, with 21 bases remaining between them. CDR1 SGHKS and CDR2 YYEKEE come from the germline V gene (reference sequence). This CDR3 has 17 amino acids. CDR3 DNA sequence: TGTGCCAGCAGGCCCACGGTGGGGGGAGATAGCTACAATGAGCAGTTCTTC. Translated: CASRPTVGGDSYNEQFF.

This chain joins TRBV6-5 and TRBJ2-1, with TRBD2 identical over 11 bases. Germline CDR1 is MNHEY and CDR2 is SVGAGI. The V and J ends lost 2 bases and 6 bases, in that order; junction bases with no gene match: 6. The CDR3 consists of 16 residues. For the CDR3, the DNA is TGTGCCAGCAGTTACCTTAGCGGGAGGGACGGCAATGAGCAGTTCTTC. This gives the protein CASSYLSGRDGNEQFF.

This clone was detected once. The chain uses TRBV7-2 and TRBJ2-3; D not resolved. The CDR3 consists of 13 residues. V lost 5 bases and J 0 bases, leaving 6 bases between the germline ends. Germline CDR1 is SGHTA and CDR2 is FQGNSA. The DNA for the CDR3 is TGTGCCAGCAGCCCTCAGAGCACAGATACGCAGTATTTT. Translating it yields CASSPQSTDTQYF.

The V and J genes are TRBV3-1 (or the pseudogene TRBV3-2) and TRBJ2-1, with 7 bases identical to TRBD2. V trimming: 1 base; J trimming: 6 bases; junction bases outside the gene matches: 3. Germline V lookup: CDR1 LGHDT, CDR2 YNNKEL (reference sequence). The CDR3 sequence is 14 residues long. The DNA for the CDR3 is TGTGCCAGCAGCCAAGGACCGGGGGGCAATGAGCAGTTCTTC. Its translation: CASSQGPGGNEQFF.

V gene TRBV20-1 combines with J gene TRBJ1-4; D is perhaps TRBD1 (6 bases). Germline V gene data show CDR1 as DFQATT and CDR2 as SNEGSKA (reference sequence). Trimming stripped 3 bases from V and 8 bases from J, with 19 bases between. This CDR3 has 15 residues. CDR3 sequence reads: CSASDARGVGEKLFF. The CDR3 DNA is TGCAGTGCTAGTGACGCCAGGGGCGTGGGGGAAAAACTGTTTTTT.